This TCR beta chain was identified during a study of identical twins. Study-wide results and caveats: When twins shared out-of-frame alpha sequences, those sequences had excess low generation probability.

CDR3 size: 15 residues. Trimming shortened V by 6 bases and J by 5 bases, and 19 bases separated the two germline ends. This clonotype has ten or more counts. The antigen is undetermined. Only healthy Caucasians were included as donors. TCRdb analysed the 5' RACE reads with MiXCR anew, one entry per CDR3 protein. The profile covers around 670,000 distinct CDR3 sequences, with approximately 6% appearing a single time and under 2% taken by the ten largest. The sequenced material came from naive T cells sorted from blood. The TCR originated in a man aged 18 to 29 in good health. J is TRBJ1-1 and V is TRBV12-3 or TRBV12-4, with D maybe TRBD1 (5 bases). In nucleotides, the CDR3 is TGTGCCAGCAGCCCTTCGGGGGTAATAGGAACTGAAGCTTTCTTT. Protein sequence: CASSPSGVIGTEAFF.